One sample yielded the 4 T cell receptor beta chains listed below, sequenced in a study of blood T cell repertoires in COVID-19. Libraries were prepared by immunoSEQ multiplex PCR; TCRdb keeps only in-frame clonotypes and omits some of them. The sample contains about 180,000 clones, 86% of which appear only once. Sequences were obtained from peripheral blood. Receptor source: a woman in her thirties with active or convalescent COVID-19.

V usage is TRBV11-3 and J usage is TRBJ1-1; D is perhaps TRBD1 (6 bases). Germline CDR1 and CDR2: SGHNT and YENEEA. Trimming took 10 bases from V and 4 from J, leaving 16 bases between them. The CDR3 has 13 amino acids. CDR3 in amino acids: CATRLKGGTEAFF. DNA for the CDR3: TGTGCCACCAGACTAAAAGGGGGCACTGAAGCTTTCTTT.

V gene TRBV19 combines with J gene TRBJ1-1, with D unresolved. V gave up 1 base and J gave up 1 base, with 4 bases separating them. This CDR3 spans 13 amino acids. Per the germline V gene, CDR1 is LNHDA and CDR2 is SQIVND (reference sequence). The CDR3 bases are TGTGCCAGTAGTATAGGAGAGAACACTGAAGCTTTCTTT. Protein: CASSIGENTEAFF.

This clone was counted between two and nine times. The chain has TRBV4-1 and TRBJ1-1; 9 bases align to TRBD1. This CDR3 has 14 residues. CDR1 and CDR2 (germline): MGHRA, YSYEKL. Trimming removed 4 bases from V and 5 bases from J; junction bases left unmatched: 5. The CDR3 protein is CASSPRQGGTEAFF. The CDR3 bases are TGCGCCAGCAGCCCTAGACAGGGGGGGACTGAAGCTTTCTTT.

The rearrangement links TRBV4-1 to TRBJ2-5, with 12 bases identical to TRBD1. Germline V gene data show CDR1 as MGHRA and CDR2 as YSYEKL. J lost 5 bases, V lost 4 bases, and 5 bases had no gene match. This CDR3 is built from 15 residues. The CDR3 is CASSRGTGGLETQYF. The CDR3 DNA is TGCGCCAGCAGCCGAGGGACAGGGGGCTTGGAGACCCAGTACTTC.